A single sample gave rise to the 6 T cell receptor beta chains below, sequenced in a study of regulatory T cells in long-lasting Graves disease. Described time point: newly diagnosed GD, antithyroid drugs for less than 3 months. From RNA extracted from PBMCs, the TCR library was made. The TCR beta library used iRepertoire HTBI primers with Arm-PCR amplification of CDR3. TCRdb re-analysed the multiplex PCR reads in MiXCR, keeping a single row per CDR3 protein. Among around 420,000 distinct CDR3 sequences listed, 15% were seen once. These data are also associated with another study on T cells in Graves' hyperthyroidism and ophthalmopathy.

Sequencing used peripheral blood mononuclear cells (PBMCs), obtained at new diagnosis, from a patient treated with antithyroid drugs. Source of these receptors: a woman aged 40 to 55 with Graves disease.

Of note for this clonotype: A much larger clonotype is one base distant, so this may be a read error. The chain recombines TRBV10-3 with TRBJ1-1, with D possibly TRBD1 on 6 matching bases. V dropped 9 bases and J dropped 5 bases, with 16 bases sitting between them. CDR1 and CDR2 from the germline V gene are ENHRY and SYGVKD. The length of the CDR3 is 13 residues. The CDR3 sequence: CAIMGHLETEAFF. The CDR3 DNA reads TGTGCCATTATGGGACACCTGGAAACTGAAGCTTTCTTT.

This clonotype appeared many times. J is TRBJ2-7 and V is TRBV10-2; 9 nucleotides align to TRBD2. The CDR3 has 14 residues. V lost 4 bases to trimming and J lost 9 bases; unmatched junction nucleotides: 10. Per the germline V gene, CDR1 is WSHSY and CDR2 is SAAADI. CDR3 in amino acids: CASSAGLAAPGQYF. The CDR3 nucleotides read TGCGCCAGCAGTGCGGGACTAGCTGCCCCGGGGCAGTACTTC.

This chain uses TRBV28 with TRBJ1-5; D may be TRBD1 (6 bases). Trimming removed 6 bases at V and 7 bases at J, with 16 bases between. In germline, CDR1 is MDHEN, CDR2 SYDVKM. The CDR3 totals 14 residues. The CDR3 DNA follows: TGTGCCAGCAGACAACTACAGGGAGGACAGCCCCAGCATTTT. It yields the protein CASRQLQGGQPQHF.

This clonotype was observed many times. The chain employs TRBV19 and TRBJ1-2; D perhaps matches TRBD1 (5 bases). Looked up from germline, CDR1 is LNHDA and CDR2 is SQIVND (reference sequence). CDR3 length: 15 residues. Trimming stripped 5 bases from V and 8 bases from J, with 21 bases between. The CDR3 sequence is CASSHRTDRGSGYTF. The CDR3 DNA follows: TGTGCCAGTAGTCACCGGACGGATCGGGGGAGCGGCTACACCTTC.

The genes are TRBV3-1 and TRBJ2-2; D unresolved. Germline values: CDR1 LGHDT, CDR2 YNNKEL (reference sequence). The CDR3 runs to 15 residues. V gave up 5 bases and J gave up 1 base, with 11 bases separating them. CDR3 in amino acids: CASSNGDLNTGELFF. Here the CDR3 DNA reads TGTGCCAGCAGCAATGGGGATTTGAACACCGGGGAGCTGTTTTTT. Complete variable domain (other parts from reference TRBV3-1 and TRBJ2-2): DTAVSQTPKYLVTQMGNDKSIKCEQNLGHDTMYWYKQDSKKFLKIMFSYNNKELIINETVPNRFSPKSPDKAHLNLHINSLELGDSAVYFCASSNGDLNTGELFFGEGSRLTVL.

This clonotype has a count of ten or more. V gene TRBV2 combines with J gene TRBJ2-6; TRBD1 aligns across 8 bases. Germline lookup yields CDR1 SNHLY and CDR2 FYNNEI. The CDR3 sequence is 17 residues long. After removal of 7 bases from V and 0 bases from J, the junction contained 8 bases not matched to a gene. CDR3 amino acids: CASNGQGYHSGANVLTF. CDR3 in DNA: TGTGCCAGCAACGGACAGGGATACCACTCTGGGGCCAACGTCCTGACTTTC.